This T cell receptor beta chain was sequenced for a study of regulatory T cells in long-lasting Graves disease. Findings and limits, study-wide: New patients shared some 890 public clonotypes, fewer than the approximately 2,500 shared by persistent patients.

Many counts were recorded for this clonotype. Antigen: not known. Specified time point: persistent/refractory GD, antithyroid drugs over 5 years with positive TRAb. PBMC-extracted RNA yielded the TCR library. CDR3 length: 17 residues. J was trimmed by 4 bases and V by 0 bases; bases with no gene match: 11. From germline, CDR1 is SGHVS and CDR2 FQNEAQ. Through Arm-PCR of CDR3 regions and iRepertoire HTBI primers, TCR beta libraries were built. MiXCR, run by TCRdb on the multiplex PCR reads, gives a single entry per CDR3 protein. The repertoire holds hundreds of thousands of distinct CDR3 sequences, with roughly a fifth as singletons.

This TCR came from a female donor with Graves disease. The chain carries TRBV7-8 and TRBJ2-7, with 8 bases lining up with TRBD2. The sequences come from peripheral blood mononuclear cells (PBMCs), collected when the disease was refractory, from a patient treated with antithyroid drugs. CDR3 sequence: CASSLAPDDGGGYEQYF. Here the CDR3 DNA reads TGTGCCAGCAGCTTAGCGCCTGACGACGGGGGGGGGTACGAGCAGTACTTC.